This T cell receptor (beta chain) was sequenced during a study of blood T cell repertoires in COVID-19 (dated by TCRdb to 2019 to 2021). The study in broad terms: Collaborator samples came from the United States, Italy and Spain and covered acute and convalescent phases of COVID-19. The prospective study material was composed of cDNA or gDNA derived from T cells, B-cell-depleted T cells, or PBMCs. Deeply sampled blood TCRbeta repertoires from subjects exposed to, actively infected with, or recovered from COVID-19 were included in the dataset. A freely available public database, intended as a resource for researchers studying the immune response to SARS-CoV-2, is where the repertoires were released. Samples were obtained from the ongoing ImmuneRACE study (first 160 participants) and from some 1,200 subjects provided by 6 global collaborators. Sample metadata almost always included a de-identified subject ID, COVID-19 status, age in years and sex. Where available, HLA class I and class II types were obtained from metadata supplied by the sample provider rather than from assay-based typing.

The germline V gene gives CDR1 as SGHVS and CDR2 as FNYEAQ. Taken from cysteine to phenylalanine, the CDR3 has 17 residues. Kept here is only the CDR3 DNA, which spans 51 bases and is read in frame from base 1. The germline V and J ends show losses of 1 base and 0 bases respectively, and no gene match explains 3 bases of the junction. The immunoSEQ Assay, a bias-controlled multiplex PCR, was used to amplify TCRbeta CDR3 regions from genomic DNA. The published analysis was carried out like this. Within the assay, amplification of reference gene primers was used to estimate how many nucleated cells each sample contained. To quantify the absolute abundance of each unique TCRbeta CDR3 rearrangement, sequence reads were collapsed and filtered. For each sample, productive Simpson clonality was calculated as the square root of Simpson's diversity index over productive rearrangements. In its TCRdb copy, this immuneACCESS table keeps in-frame sequences only and misses some clones. Where compared with another copy, unresolved V genes explain less than half of these, and the others have no known cause. D and trimming come from the DNA, and the V and J calls and clone size come from that table. In this sample the table shows 200,000 to 250,000 clones, almost 85% of which occur a single time. The ten largest clones add up to about 7.3% of the sample.

The collaborating institutions used their own protocols to collect whole blood in K2EDTA tubes. For TCRbeta analysis, collaborators shipped samples as frozen whole blood, isolated PBMCs, or DNA extracted from either of those sample types. Overall study results and their limits: The amount of clinical and demographic metadata varied by source and participant and was provided uncurated.

A remark on this clone: What this receptor recognizes is not known. It has no much larger one-base neighbor in the sample; base qualities were not kept.

The TCR comes from a woman aged 50 to 60 with active or convalescent COVID-19. The rearrangement joined TRBV7-6 to TRBJ2-1, and 10 junction bases match TRBD2. The sample taken for sequencing was peripheral blood. The DNA sequence reads TGTGCCAGCAGCTTAGTTTCTAGCGGGAGCTCCTACAATGAGCAGTTCTTC. Its translation is CASSLVSSGSSYNEQFF. The CDR3 plus the reference TRBV7-6 and TRBJ2-1 genes for the other parts give the full variable domain: GAGVSQSPRYKVTKRGQDVALRCDPISGHVSLYWYRQALGQGPEFLTYFNYEAQQDKSGLPNDRFSAERPEGSISTLTIQRTEQRDSAMYRCASSLVSSGSSYNEQFFGPGTRLTVL.